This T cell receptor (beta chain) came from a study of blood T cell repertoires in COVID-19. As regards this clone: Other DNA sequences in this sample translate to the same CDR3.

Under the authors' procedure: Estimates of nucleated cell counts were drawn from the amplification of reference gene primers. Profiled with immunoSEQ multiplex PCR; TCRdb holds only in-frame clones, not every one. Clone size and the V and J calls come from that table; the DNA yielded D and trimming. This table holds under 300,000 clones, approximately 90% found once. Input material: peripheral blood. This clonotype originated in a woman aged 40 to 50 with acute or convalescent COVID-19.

Here the CDR3 DNA reads TGTGCCAGCAGCTTAGGACAGTCAAATGAAAAACTGTTTTTT. Translating gives CASSLGQSNEKLFF. The chain is built from TRBV7-9 and TRBJ1-4; D is perhaps TRBD1 (5 bases). Germline CDR1 and CDR2: SEHNR and FQNEAQ (reference sequence). Trimming left V 1 base short and J 5 bases short, with 8 bases between. This CDR3 contains 14 residues.